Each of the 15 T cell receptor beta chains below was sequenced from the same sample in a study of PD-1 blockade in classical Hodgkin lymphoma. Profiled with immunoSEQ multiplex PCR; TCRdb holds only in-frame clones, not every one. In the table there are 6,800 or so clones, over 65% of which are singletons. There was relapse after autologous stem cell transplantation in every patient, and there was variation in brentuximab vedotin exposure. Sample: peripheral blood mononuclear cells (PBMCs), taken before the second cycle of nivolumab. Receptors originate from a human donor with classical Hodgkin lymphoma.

CDR3 nucleotides: TGTGCCAGCAGTTTATGGTCAGGGAAACAGGGGGTAACCAAAAACATTCAGTACTTC. The encoded protein is CASSLWSGKQGVTKNIQYF. This chain links TRBV28 with TRBJ2-4; 8 nucleotides agree with TRBD1. The CDR3 extends over 19 amino acids. J lost 2 bases, V lost 0 bases, and 12 bases had no gene match. Looked up from germline, CDR1 is MDHEN and CDR2 is SYDVKM.

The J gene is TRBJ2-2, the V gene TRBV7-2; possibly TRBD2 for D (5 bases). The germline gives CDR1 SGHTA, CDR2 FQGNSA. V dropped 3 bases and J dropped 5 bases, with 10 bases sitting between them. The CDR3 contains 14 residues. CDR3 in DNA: TGTGCCAGCAGCTTCAGGAGGACGACCGGGGAGCTGTTTTTT. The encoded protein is CASSFRRTTGELFF.

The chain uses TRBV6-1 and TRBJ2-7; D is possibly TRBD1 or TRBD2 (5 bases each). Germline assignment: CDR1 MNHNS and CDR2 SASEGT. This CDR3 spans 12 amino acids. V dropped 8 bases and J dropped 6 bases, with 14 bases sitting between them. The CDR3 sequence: CASRDGAGEQYF. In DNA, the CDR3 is TGTGCCAGCCGGGACGGAGCAGGCGAGCAGTACTTC.

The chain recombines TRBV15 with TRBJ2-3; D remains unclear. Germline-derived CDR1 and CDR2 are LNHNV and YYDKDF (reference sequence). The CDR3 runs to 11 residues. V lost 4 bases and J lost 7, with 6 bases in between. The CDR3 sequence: CATSTPYTQYF. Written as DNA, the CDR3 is TGTGCCACCAGCACCCCGTATACGCAGTATTTT.

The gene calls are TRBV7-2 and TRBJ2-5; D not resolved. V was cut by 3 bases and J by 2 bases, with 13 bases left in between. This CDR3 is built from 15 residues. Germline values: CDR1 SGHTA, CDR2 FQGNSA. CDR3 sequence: CASSFFRTRQETQYF. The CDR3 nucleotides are TGTGCCAGCAGCTTCTTTCGGACCCGGCAAGAGACCCAGTACTTC.

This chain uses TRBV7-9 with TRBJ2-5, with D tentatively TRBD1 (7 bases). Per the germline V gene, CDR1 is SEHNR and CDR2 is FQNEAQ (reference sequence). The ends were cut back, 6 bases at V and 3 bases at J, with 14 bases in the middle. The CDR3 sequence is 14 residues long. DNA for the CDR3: TGTGCCAGCAGGAACAGGGGCGGGGAAGAGACCCAGTACTTC. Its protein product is CASRNRGGEETQYF.

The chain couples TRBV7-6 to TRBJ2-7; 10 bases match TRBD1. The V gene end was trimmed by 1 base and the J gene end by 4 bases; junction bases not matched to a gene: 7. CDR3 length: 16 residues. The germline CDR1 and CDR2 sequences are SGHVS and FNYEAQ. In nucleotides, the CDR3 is TGTGCCAGCAGCTTAGAGGGAGGACAGGGGGGTTACGAGCAGTACTTC. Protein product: CASSLEGGQGGYEQYF.

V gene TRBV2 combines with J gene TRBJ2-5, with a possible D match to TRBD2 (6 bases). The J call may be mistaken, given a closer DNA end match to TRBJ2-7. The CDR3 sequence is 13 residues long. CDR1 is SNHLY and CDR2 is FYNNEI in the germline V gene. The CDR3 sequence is CAGSGGISYEQYF. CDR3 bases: TGTGCCGGCTCCGGGGGAATCTCCTACGAGCAGTACTTC.

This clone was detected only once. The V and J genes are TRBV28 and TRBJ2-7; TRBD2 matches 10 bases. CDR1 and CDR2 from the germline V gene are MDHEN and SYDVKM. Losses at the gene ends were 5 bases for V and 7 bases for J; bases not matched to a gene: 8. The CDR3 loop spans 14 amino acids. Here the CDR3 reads CASSRLAGDEEQYF. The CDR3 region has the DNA TGTGCCAGCAGTCGGCTAGCGGGAGATGAGGAGCAGTACTTC.

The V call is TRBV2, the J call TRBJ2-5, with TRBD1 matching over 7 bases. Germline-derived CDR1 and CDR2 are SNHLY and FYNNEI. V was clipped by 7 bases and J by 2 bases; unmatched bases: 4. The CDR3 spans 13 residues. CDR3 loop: CASTPGQQETQYF. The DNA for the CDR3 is TGTGCCAGCACCCCGGGACAGCAAGAGACCCAGTACTTC.

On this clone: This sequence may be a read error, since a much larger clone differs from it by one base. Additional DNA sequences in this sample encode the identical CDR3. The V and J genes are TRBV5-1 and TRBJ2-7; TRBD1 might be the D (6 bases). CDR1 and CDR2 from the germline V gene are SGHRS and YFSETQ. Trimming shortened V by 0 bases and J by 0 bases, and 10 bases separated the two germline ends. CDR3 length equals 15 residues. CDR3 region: CASSLEGVISYEQYF. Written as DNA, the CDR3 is TGCGCCAGCAGCTTGGAGGGGGTGATCTCCTACGAGCAGTACTTC.

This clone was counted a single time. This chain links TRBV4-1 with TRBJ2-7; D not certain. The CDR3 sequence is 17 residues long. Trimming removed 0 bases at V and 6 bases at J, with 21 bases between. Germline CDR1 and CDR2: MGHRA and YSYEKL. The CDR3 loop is CASSQELSEPTFREQYF. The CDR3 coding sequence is TGCGCCAGCAGCCAAGAGTTGAGTGAACCTACCTTCCGCGAGCAGTACTTC.

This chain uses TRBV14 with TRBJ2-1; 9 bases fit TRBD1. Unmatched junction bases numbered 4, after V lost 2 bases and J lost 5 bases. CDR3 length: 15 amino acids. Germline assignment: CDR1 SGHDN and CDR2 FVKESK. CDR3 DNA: TGTGCCAGCAGCCAATGGACAGGGGCAAACAATGAGCAGTTCTTC. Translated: CASSQWTGANNEQFF.

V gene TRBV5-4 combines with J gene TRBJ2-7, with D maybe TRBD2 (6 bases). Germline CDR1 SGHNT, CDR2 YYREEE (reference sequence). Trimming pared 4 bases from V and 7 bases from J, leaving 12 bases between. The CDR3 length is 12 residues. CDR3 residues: CASSIGTLEQYF. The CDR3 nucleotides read TGTGCCAGCAGCATCGGGACTTTGGAGCAGTACTTC.

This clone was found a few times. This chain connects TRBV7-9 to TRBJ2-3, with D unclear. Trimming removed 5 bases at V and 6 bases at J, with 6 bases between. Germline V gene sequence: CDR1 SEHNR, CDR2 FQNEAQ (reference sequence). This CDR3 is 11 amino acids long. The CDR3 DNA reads TGTGCCAGCAGCCTTACGGATACGCAGTATTTT. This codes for CASSLTDTQYF.